This record concerns one T cell receptor beta chain sequence. Authors' processing steps: Estimated nucleated cell counts came from reference gene primer amplification. Some clones are missing from TCRdb's copy, which holds only in-frame ones; the method was immunoSEQ multiplex PCR. That table supplies the V and J calls and clone size; D and trimming were determined from the DNA. The data show roughly 280,000 clones, roughly 80% seen once. The data originate from a study of blood T cell repertoires in COVID-19. Across the whole study: Sites in the United States, Italy and Spain provided acute and convalescent COVID-19 samples.

Germline V gives CDR1 MDHEN, CDR2 SYDVKM. This CDR3 is 17 amino acids long. Trimming took 1 base from V and 0 from J; bases not matched to a gene: 3. The chain combines TRBV28 with TRBJ2-2; 9 bases fit TRBD2. The clonotype was recovered from a man in his 60s with acute or convalescent COVID-19. Material: peripheral blood. DNA for the CDR3: TGTGCCAGCAGTTTATACCCTAGCGGGACGAACACCGGGGAGCTGTTTTTT. It codes for CASSLYPSGTNTGELFF.